A selection of T cell receptor beta chains follows, all from one sample in a study of T cells in tumors after PD-1 blockade. Libraries were prepared by immunoSEQ multiplex PCR; TCRdb keeps only in-frame clonotypes and omits some of them. Of roughly 4,400 clones listed, 55% to 70% are singletons. Sequencing was performed on tumor tissue, taken before anti-PD-1 treatment. The receptor source for this set is a human donor with basal cell carcinoma. Both conserved end residues are part of each CDR3. A D gene is named only where the DNA matches it firmly. Where a row states a size, it is once, few, many or the class of an expanded clone; other rows omit it.

size: -
J: TRBJ1-2
D: TRBD1
V: TRBV6-1
DNA: TGTGCCAGCAGTGAAGCTGGACAGGCTTATGGCTACACCTTC
CDR3: CASSEAGQAYGYTF

size: -
J: TRBJ2-7
D: -
V: TRBV18
DNA: TGTGCCAGCTCACCCGATTCGTCCTACGAGCAGTACTTC
CDR3: CASSPDSSYEQYF

size: -
J: TRBJ1-1
D: TRBD1
V: TRBV5-1
DNA: TGCGCCAGCAGATTGACCGGGACAGGTTTTCGAAACACTGAAGCTTTCTTT
CDR3: CASRLTGTGFRNTEAFF

size: medium-sized
J: TRBJ1-1
D: TRBD1
V: TRBV19
DNA: TGTGCCAGTCAAAGACAGGGGGTTAGATCTGAAGCTTTCTTT
CDR3: CASQRQGVRSEAFF

size: -
J: TRBJ2-3
D: -
V: TRBV9
DNA: TGTGCCAGCAGCGTACGGGGGGCCAAAGATACGCAGTATTTT
CDR3: CASSVRGAKDTQYF

size: -
J: TRBJ2-3
D: -
V: TRBV5-5
DNA: TGTGCCAGCAGCTTGTTCCGGGGGATTAGGTCAGATACGCAGTATTTT
CDR3: CASSLFRGIRSDTQYF

size: few
J: TRBJ1-2
D: TRBD1
V: TRBV28
DNA: TGTGCCAGCAGTCCTAGGCGACCAACAGGGGGCGTCTATGGCTACACCTTC
CDR3: CASSPRRPTGGVYGYTF

size: -
J: TRBJ1-2
D: -
V: TRBV12-3/TRBV12-4
DNA: TGTGCCAGCAGTTTAGGGTATGGCTACACCTTC
CDR3: CASSLGYGYTF

size: -
J: TRBJ1-2
D: -
V: TRBV27
DNA: TGTGCCAGCACCCCTAAGTGGGGGTCCCACTATGGCTACACCTTC
CDR3: CASTPKWGSHYGYTF

size: -
J: TRBJ2-7
D: TRBD1
V: TRBV19
DNA: TGTGCCAGTAGTATGAAGCAGGGGGACGAGCAGTACTTC
CDR3: CASSMKQGDEQYF

size: -
J: TRBJ2-3
D: -
V: TRBV14
DNA: TGTGCCAGCAGCTGGGGTACGGGGATCACAGATACGCAGTATTTT
CDR3: CASSWGTGITDTQYF

size: -
J: TRBJ2-5
D: TRBD2
V: TRBV9
DNA: TGTGCCAGCAGCCCACCGGGGGGGGAAGAGACCCAGTACTTC
CDR3: CASSPPGGEETQYF

size: few
J: TRBJ2-5
D: -
V: TRBV7-9
DNA: TGTGCCAGCAGCGCCGACCCGCTTTTAAAGACCCAGTACTTC
CDR3: CASSADPLLKTQYF

size: -
J: TRBJ1-4
D: -
V: TRBV7-6
DNA: TGTGCCAGCAGCTCGGGAGACAGCTCTAATGAAAAACTGTTTTTT
CDR3: CASSSGDSSNEKLFF

size: -
J: TRBJ2-3
D: TRBD2
V: TRBV12-3/TRBV12-4
DNA: TGTGTAGCGGGAGGGCCTAGCACAGATACGCAGTATTTT
CDR3: CVAGGPSTDTQYF

size: -
J: TRBJ2-7
D: -
V: TRBV28
DNA: TGTGCCAGCAGTCCGACATTTGAGAAACCGGGCCAAACCTCCTACGAGCAGTACTTC
CDR3: CASSPTFEKPGQTSYEQYF

size: -
J: TRBJ1-3
D: -
V: TRBV5-1
DNA: TGCGCCAGCAGCTTAACAGCGTTCTCTGGAAACACCATATATTTT
CDR3: CASSLTAFSGNTIYF

size: -
J: TRBJ1-2
D: -
V: TRBV10-3
DNA: TGTGCCATCAGTGCGGGACATGTGGATGGCTACACCTTC
CDR3: CAISAGHVDGYTF

size: once
J: TRBJ2-3
D: TRBD1
V: TRBV15
DNA: TGTGCCACCAGCACCCGGACAGGGGAGGGAGATACGCAGTATTTT
CDR3: CATSTRTGEGDTQYF

size: -
J: TRBJ2-1
D: -
V: TRBV9
DNA: TGTGCCAGCAGCGTAGCCCCTACGGACAATGAGCAGTTCTTC
CDR3: CASSVAPTDNEQFF

size: -
J: TRBJ1-5
D: -
V: TRBV10-1
DNA: TGCGCCAGCCCTCAGGGGATAAGCAATCAGCCCCAGCATTTT
CDR3: CASPQGISNQPQHF

size: -
J: TRBJ2-3
D: -
V: TRBV12-3/TRBV12-4
DNA: TGTGCCAGCAGGGGAGGAGATACGCAGTATTTT
CDR3: CASRGGDTQYF

size: -
J: TRBJ2-7
D: TRBD1
V: TRBV2
DNA: TGTGCCAGCAGTTCCGGGACAGCCACCTACGAGCAGTACTTC
CDR3: CASSSGTATYEQYF